The 19 T cell receptor beta chains below come from one sample, sequenced in a study of molecular identifiers for immune sequencing clone quantification. TCRdb independently ran MiXCR on the PCR reads; one entry per CDR3 protein. The sample records about 60,000 distinct CDR3 sequences, about a sixth being singletons. What was sequenced was naive CD8+ T cells from blood, with Jurkat cell RNA spiked in. Subset indicated: FACS-sorted CD8+CD4-CCR7+CD45RA+ naive T cells. Receptor source: a human donor in good health. Some libraries in this study had Jurkat cell RNA spiked in.

This clonotype has at least ten counts. The chain recombines TRBV7-9 with TRBJ2-1; D uncertain. The CDR3 covers 13 residues. V was pared by 0 bases and J by 9 bases, with 9 bases between. The germline V gene encodes CDR1 SEHNR and CDR2 FQNEAQ (reference sequence). Here the CDR3 DNA reads TGTGCCAGCAGCTTAGCGTATCTCAGTGAGCAGTTCTTC. Its protein is CASSLAYLSEQFF.

This clonotype is labeled as medium-sized. This sequence joins TRBV29-1 and TRBJ1-2; a possible D gene is TRBD1 (5 bases). Germline CDR1 is SQVTM and CDR2 is ANQGSEA. The CDR3 contains 14 residues. Trimming removed 1 base from V and 4 bases from J, with 13 bases in between. Written as DNA, the CDR3 is TGCAGCGTTGAAGGAAACACAGGTCCCTATGGCTACACCTTC. It is translated as CSVEGNTGPYGYTF.

This clonotype was recorded many times. The genes are TRBV4-3 and TRBJ2-7; 12 nucleotides agree with TRBD2. The CDR3 is made up of 16 amino acids. Trimming took 4 bases from V and 0 from J; bases not matched to a gene: 4. Germline V lookup: CDR1 LGHNA, CDR2 YSLEER. The CDR3 nucleotides are TGCGCCAGCAGCCCGGGACTAGCGGGTAGCTCCTACGAGCAGTACTTC. Translated: CASSPGLAGSSYEQYF.

This clonotype appeared many times. This chain uses TRBV20-1 with TRBJ2-5; possibly TRBD1 for D (6 bases). Trimming shortened V by 6 bases and J by 5 bases, and 13 bases separated the two germline ends. The CDR3 has 12 residues. Germline CDR1 reads DFQATT; CDR2 reads SNEGSKA (reference sequence). CDR3 DNA sequence: TGCAGTGCGCCGCAGGGGCCGGAGACCCAGTACTTC. Amino acid sequence: CSAPQGPETQYF.

This clonotype has just a few counts. The chain uses TRBV7-8 and TRBJ2-7; TRBD1 matches 7 bases. CDR1 SGHVS and CDR2 FQNEAQ come from the germline V gene. Unmatched junction bases numbered 5, after V lost 6 bases and J lost 0 bases. There are 14 residues in the CDR3. CDR3 sequence reads: CASRPRDSSYEQYF. CDR3 nucleotide sequence: TGTGCCAGCAGGCCCCGGGACAGCTCCTACGAGCAGTACTTC.

This clonotype was seen ten or more times. The chain couples TRBV4-2 to TRBJ2-7; D assignment may be TRBD1 or TRBD2 (5 bases each). The germline gives CDR1 LGHNA, CDR2 YNFKEQ. The CDR3 is 13 amino acids. Trimming shortened V by 4 bases and J by 1 base, and 8 bases separated the two germline ends. CDR3 nucleotides: TGTGCCAGCAGCCCTGGGGGTTCCTACGAGCAGTACTTC. It encodes CASSPGGSYEQYF.

This clonotype was observed at least ten times. The chain is built from TRBV6-5 and TRBJ2-5; D gene unclear. From germline, CDR1 is MNHEY and CDR2 SVGAGI. The CDR3 is 12 residues long. Trimming stripped 3 bases from V and 4 bases from J, with 6 bases between. The CDR3 nucleotides read TGTGCCAGCAGTTATGGGTCAGAGACCCAGTACTTC. Translation: CASSYGSETQYF.

This clonotype occurred a few times. The CDR3 is CASSSPLSGSSYNEQFF. DNA of the CDR3: TGTGCCAGCAGCTCCCCCCTTAGCGGGAGCTCCTACAATGAGCAGTTCTTC. The chain uses TRBV13 and TRBJ2-1; 9 bases line up with TRBD2. V lost 4 bases to trimming and J lost 0 bases; unmatched junction nucleotides: 7. The CDR3 is 17 amino acids. Germline V gene sequence: CDR1 PRHDT, CDR2 FYEKMQ (reference sequence).

Many counts were recorded for this clonotype. The chain combines TRBV27 with TRBJ1-1, with D unresolved. This CDR3 has 16 amino acids. Germline V gene sequence: CDR1 MNHEY, CDR2 SMNVEV (reference sequence). With 3 bases removed from V and 1 base from J, the gap between germline ends came to 15 bases. The DNA of the CDR3 is TGTGCCAGCAGTTTTTATCCCATGGCCTCGAACACTGAAGCTTTCTTT. Its protein is CASSFYPMASNTEAFF.

This clonotype was recorded many times. The V and J genes are TRBV12-3 or TRBV12-4 and TRBJ1-5; D is undetermined. V was trimmed by 5 bases and J by 5 bases, leaving 19 bases between them. The CDR3 totals 16 residues. DNA of the CDR3: TGTGCCAGCAGTCCGAAGCCCCCAGGAGAGGATCAGCCCCAGCATTTT. Translated: CASSPKPPGEDQPQHF.

This clonotype has at least ten counts. This chain connects TRBV7-8 to TRBJ2-5; 12 nucleotides agree with TRBD2. The junction had 12 bases not matched to a gene; V was cut back by 5 bases and J by 5 bases. The germline CDR1 and CDR2 sequences are SGHVS and FQNEAQ. CDR3 length: 17 amino acids. CDR3 region: CASSIRLAGAVSETQYF. CDR3 nucleotide sequence: TGTGCCAGCAGCATCCGACTAGCGGGAGCCGTGAGCGAGACCCAGTACTTC. Together with reference TRBV7-8 and TRBJ2-5, the CDR3 gives the full variable domain: GAGVSQSPRYKVAKRGQDVALRCDPISGHVSLFWYQQALGQGPEFLTYFQNEAQLDKSGLPSDRFFAERPEGSVSTLKIQRTQQEDSAVYLCASSIRLAGAVSETQYFGPGTRLLVL.

As to this clonotype: Since a much larger clone is just one base distant, this may be a read error. This chain uses TRBV19 with TRBJ2-7; D possibly corresponds to TRBD1 (6 bases). This CDR3 spans 13 amino acids. Germline V CDR1 and CDR2: LNHDA, SQIVND (reference sequence). CDR3 residues: CAGSWTEGPEQYF. CDR3 sequence (DNA): TGTGCCGGTAGTTGGACAGAAGGCCCCGAGCAGTACTTC.

This clonotype was recorded many times. The chain combines TRBV29-1 with TRBJ1-5; D is perhaps TRBD1 (6 bases). The CDR3 spans 12 residues. The V end lost 6 bases, the J end lost 7 bases, and 13 bases lay between the germline ends. Germline-derived CDR1 and CDR2 are SQVTM and ANQGSEA. The CDR3 loop reads CSVGGGGQPQHF. In DNA, the CDR3 is TGCAGCGTAGGAGGGGGGGGGCAGCCCCAGCATTTT.

On this clonotype: A read error may be the cause here, since a much bigger clone is one base away. This sequence joins TRBV5-6 and TRBJ2-5; D gene unclear. The CDR3 consists of 15 residues. Germline loops: CDR1 SGHDT, CDR2 YYEEEE. CDR3 nucleotides: TGTGCCAACAGCTTGGGGATGACGGTCCAAGAGACCCAGTACTTC. Protein product: CANSLGMTVQETQYF. The full variable domain, completed using reference TRBV5-6 and TRBJ2-5, is DAGVTQSPTHLIKTRGQQVTLRCSPKSGHDTVSWYQQALGQGPQFIFQYYEEEERQRGNFPDRFSGHQFPNYSSELNVNALLLGDSALYLCANSLGMTVQETQYFGPGTRLLVL.

Many counts were recorded for this clonotype. The gene calls are TRBV28 and TRBJ2-7; 7 bases map to TRBD1. V was clipped by 1 base and J by 4 bases; unmatched bases: 4. Per germline, CDR1 MDHEN and CDR2 SYDVKM. CDR3 size: 14 residues. CDR3: CASSLFVTGYEQYF. The CDR3 DNA reads as TGTGCCAGCAGTTTATTTGTGACAGGGTACGAGCAGTACTTC.

This clonotype has a count of ten or more. The gene calls are TRBV20-1 and TRBJ1-1, with 7 nucleotides matching TRBD1. The ends lost 2 bases at V and 10 bases at J; junction bases unmatched: 16. The germline V gene encodes CDR1 DFQATT and CDR2 SNEGSKA (reference sequence). The CDR3 is 15 amino acids. CDR3 bases: TGCAGTGCTAGACACGCGGGGGAGGGGGCGAGGGGAGCTTTCTTT. It yields the protein CSARHAGEGARGAFF.

Worth noting for this clonotype: With a much larger clone just one base away, this may be a read error. The rearrangement joins TRBV12-3 or TRBV12-4 to TRBJ2-7, with D possibly being TRBD1 (6 bases). This CDR3 contains 15 residues. Deletions cut 3 bases from V and 1 base from J, with 13 bases between. CDR3 DNA: TGTGCCAGCAGTTTGGAACCAGGGGCTTCCTACGAGCAGTACTTC. It is translated as CASSLEPGASYEQYF.

This clonotype was observed at least ten times. The chain links TRBV11-2 to TRBJ2-3, with 8 bases matching TRBD2. This CDR3 region has 12 residues. Germline V gives CDR1 SGHAT, CDR2 FQNNGV. The V gene end was trimmed by 10 bases and the J gene end by 3 bases; junction bases not matched to a gene: 3. The CDR3 loop is CATSGGTDTQYF. The CDR3 bases are TGTGCCACAAGCGGGGGTACAGATACGCAGTATTTT.

This clonotype has a count of ten or more. V is TRBV24-1 and J is TRBJ1-1; D possibly corresponds to TRBD1 (6 bases). Germline V CDR1 and CDR2: KGHDR, SFDVKD. CDR3 size: 12 residues. V was clipped by 6 bases and J by 3 bases, with 7 bases between them. The CDR3 sequence is CATSKGDTEAFF. CDR3 coding DNA: TGTGCCACCAGTAAGGGGGACACTGAAGCTTTCTTT.